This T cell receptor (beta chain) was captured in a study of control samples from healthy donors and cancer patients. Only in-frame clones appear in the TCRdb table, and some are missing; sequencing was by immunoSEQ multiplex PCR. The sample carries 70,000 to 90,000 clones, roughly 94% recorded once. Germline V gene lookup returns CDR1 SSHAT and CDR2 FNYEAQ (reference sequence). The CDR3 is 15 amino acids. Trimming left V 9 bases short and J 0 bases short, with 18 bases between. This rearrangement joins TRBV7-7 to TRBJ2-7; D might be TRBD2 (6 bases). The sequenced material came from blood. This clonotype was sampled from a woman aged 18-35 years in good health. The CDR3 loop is CASFFPRRGSYEQYF. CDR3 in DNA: TGTGCCAGTTTTTTTCCTCGGCGGGGCTCCTACGAGCAGTACTTC.